This is a list of T cell receptor beta chains from one sample in a study of OX40 agonist ivuxolimab in advanced cancers. Clones were sequenced by immunoSEQ multiplex PCR, and TCRdb holds only the in-frame ones, with some missing. The table shows approximately 73,000 clones, with roughly 90% occurring only once. Sample: CD4+ or CD8+ T cells sorted from blood, taken in a trial of the OX40 agonist ivuxolimab. These receptors were obtained from an adult with an advanced solid tumor such as melanoma, head and neck, liver or kidney cancer. The CDR3 runs from the conserved cysteine through the conserved F or W. The order of the fields is clone size, D gene, J gene, V gene, CDR3 protein, CDR3 DNA. A D gene is named only where the DNA matches it firmly. Expanded clones get a size class; other rows say once, few or many, or leave the size out.

size: .; D: .; J: TRBJ2-4; V: TRBV6-5; CDR3: CASSHKNIQYF; DNA: TGTGCCAGCAGCCACAAAAACATTCAGTACTTC
size: .; D: TRBD2; J: TRBJ2-3; V: TRBV30; CDR3: CARTQRGGTDTQYF; DNA: TGTGCCAGAACTCAGCGGGGGGGCACAGATACGCAGTATTTT
size: once; D: TRBD1; J: TRBJ1-1; V: TRBV6-5; CDR3: CASSTTGTGNTEAFF; DNA: TGTGCCAGCAGTACTACCGGGACAGGGAACACTGAAGCTTTCTTT
size: .; D: TRBD1; J: TRBJ2-7; V: TRBV25-1; CDR3: CASRGQLSYEQYF; DNA: TGTGCCAGCAGGGGACAGCTCTCCTACGAGCAGTACTTC
size: .; D: TRBD1; J: TRBJ1-2; V: TRBV2; CDR3: CASSGDSDYGYTF; DNA: TGTGCCAGCAGCGGGGACAGTGACTATGGCTACACCTTC
size: .; D: TRBD1; J: TRBJ1-6; V: TRBV6-5; CDR3: CASRTGGNNSPLHF; DNA: TGTGCCAGCCGGACAGGGGGCAATAATTCACCCCTCCACTTT
size: .; D: TRBD1; J: TRBJ1-2; V: TRBV7-6; CDR3: CASSAGTGAVYGYTF; DNA: TGTGCCAGCAGCGCCGGGACAGGGGCGGTCTATGGCTACACCTTC
size: .; D: .; J: TRBJ1-5; V: TRBV5-1; CDR3: CASSLLGGRDEPQHF; DNA: TGCGCCAGCAGCTTGTTAGGGGGACGGGATGAGCCCCAGCATTTT
size: .; D: .; J: TRBJ2-5; V: TRBV7-2; CDR3: CASSLARDPTGETQYF; DNA: TGTGCCAGCAGCTTAGCGAGGGACCCGACAGGAGAGACCCAGTACTTC
size: .; D: .; J: TRBJ1-3; V: TRBV28; CDR3: CASISGQGGRGSGNTIYF; DNA: TGTGCCAGCATCTCAGGGCAGGGAGGTAGGGGGTCTGGAAACACCATATATTTT
size: once; D: TRBD1; J: TRBJ1-3; V: TRBV7-2; CDR3: CASSFGTGGGNTIYF; DNA: TGTGCCAGCAGCTTTGGGACAGGGGGAGGAAACACCATATATTTT
size: .; D: TRBD2; J: TRBJ2-3; V: TRBV7-6; CDR3: CASSLGYGSGQDTQYF; DNA: TGTGCCAGCAGCTTAGGGTATGGTAGCGGGCAAGATACGCAGTATTTT
size: .; D: .; J: TRBJ2-7; V: TRBV5-6; CDR3: CASGHRATYEQYF; DNA: TGTGCCAGCGGACACAGGGCTACCTACGAGCAGTACTTC